What follows are 29 T cell receptor beta chains derived from one specimen sequenced in a study of cytomegalovirus exposure and HLA in healthy donors. The table came from immunoSEQ multiplex PCR; TCRdb's copy has only in-frame clones and leaves some out. The table lists over 200,000 clones, about nine tenths of them singletons, with 1.5% to 2.5% in the top ten. The sample comprised PBMCs. These receptors came from a young woman in good health and CMV-seropositive.

V gene TRBV21-1 combines with J gene TRBJ1-5; the table calls TRBD1, which could not be checked here. TRBV21-1 is described as a pseudogene. The CDR3 has 15 residues. CDR3 in amino acids: CARGGGQGSNQPQHF. CDR3 in DNA: TGTGCCAGAGGGGGTGGACAGGGAAGCAATCAGCCCCAGCATTTT.

This chain links TRBV11-2 with TRBJ2-1; D ambiguous. CDR3 length: 13 residues. From germline, CDR1 is SGHAT and CDR2 FQNNGV. V was trimmed by 0 bases and J by 5 bases, leaving 5 bases between them. CDR3 in amino acids: CASSLDPNNEQFF. As DNA, the CDR3 is TGTGCCAGCAGCTTAGATCCAAACAATGAGCAGTTCTTC.

The chain couples TRBV5-1 to TRBJ1-2; TRBD1 is a possible D gene (6 bases). Trimming left V 0 bases short and J 4 bases short, with 7 bases between. CDR3 length: 13 amino acids. The germline V gene encodes CDR1 SGHRS and CDR2 YFSETQ. This chain's CDR3 is CASSLGGPYGYTF. DNA for the CDR3: TGCGCCAGCAGCTTGGGGGGGCCCTATGGCTACACCTTC.

This sequence joins TRBV28 and TRBJ1-2; TRBD1 might be the D (6 bases). There are 15 residues in the CDR3. Germline V lookup: CDR1 MDHEN, CDR2 SYDVKM. V shed 6 bases and J shed 7 bases, with 21 bases lying between them. The DNA of the CDR3 is TGTGCCAGCAGCACCGAATTAGACAGGCGAGGTGGCTACACCTTC. Protein: CASSTELDRRGGYTF.

This clone was observed once. The chain combines TRBV28 with TRBJ1-4; TRBD1 matches 7 bases. From germline, CDR1 is MDHEN and CDR2 SYDVKM. The CDR3 runs 15 residues. Germline trimming cut 5 bases from V and 4 bases from J; bases unmatched to any gene: 7. CDR3 coding DNA: TGTGCCAGCAGTCTGCCGGGACAGCATAATGAAAAACTGTTTTTT. Its protein product is CASSLPGQHNEKLFF.

This clone occurred once. V is TRBV9 and J is TRBJ2-5; D perhaps matches TRBD1 (6 bases). The CDR3 is 16 amino acids. CDR1 and CDR2 (germline): SGDLS, YYNGEE. Trimming took off 1 base at V and 1 base at J, with 14 bases between the two ends. CDR3 sequence reads: CASSVLDRQLQETQYF. The CDR3 DNA follows: TGTGCCAGCAGCGTACTGGACAGACAACTCCAAGAGACCCAGTACTTC.

V gene TRBV7-8 combines with J gene TRBJ2-2, with no clear D. The CDR3 runs 15 residues. Germline values: CDR1 SGHVS, CDR2 FQNEAQ. The V end was cut by 6 bases, the J end by 4 bases, with 15 bases between. CDR3 sequence reads: CASRASISSTGELFF. CDR3 sequence (DNA): TGTGCCAGCAGGGCCTCGATTTCCTCCACCGGGGAGCTGTTTTTT.

The chain uses TRBV7-8 and TRBJ1-2; no firm D call. The CDR3 runs to 12 residues. Trimming took off 3 bases at V and 8 bases at J, with 10 bases between the two ends. Looked up from germline, CDR1 is SGHVS and CDR2 is FQNEAQ. The CDR3: CASSFHAGGYTF. Written as DNA, the CDR3 is TGTGCCAGCAGCTTCCACGCGGGCGGCTACACCTTC.

The V and J genes are TRBV28 and TRBJ2-7; 8 bases are shared with TRBD1. This CDR3 is 18 amino acids long. J gave up 0 bases and V 3 bases, and 13 bases lay outside the gene matches. CDR1 is MDHEN and CDR2 is SYDVKM in the germline V gene. CDR3 bases: TGTGCCAGCAGTTTGCCGGGACAGGTTTTTAGTAGCTCCTACGAGCAGTACTTC. Translated, it gives CASSLPGQVFSSSYEQYF. Full variable domain (outside the CDR3, taken from reference TRBV28 and TRBJ2-7): DVKVTQSSRYLVKRTGEKVFLECVQDMDHENMFWYRQDPGLGLRLIYFSYDVKMKEKGDIPEGYSVSREKKERFSLILESASTNQTSMYLCASSLPGQVFSSSYEQYFGPGTRLTVT.

This chain uses TRBV5-1 with TRBJ2-1; 8 nucleotides align to TRBD1. V lost 4 bases and J lost 7; bases outside the gene matches: 16. The germline V gene encodes CDR1 SGHRS and CDR2 YFSETQ. The CDR3 is 17 residues long. As DNA, the CDR3 is TGCGCCAGCAGCCCCGGGGAATGGACAGGGATAGGAAATGAGCAGTTCTTC. As protein: CASSPGEWTGIGNEQFF. Full variable domain (remainder filled in from reference TRBV5-1 and TRBJ2-1): KAGVTQTPRYLIKTRGQQVTLSCSPISGHRSVSWYQQTPGQGLQFLFEYFSETQRNKGNFPGRFSGRQFSNSRSEMNVSTLELGDSALYLCASSPGEWTGIGNEQFFGPGTRLTVL.

The chain is built from TRBV11-2 and TRBJ1-2; 7 bases agree with TRBD1. With 5 bases clipped from V and 3 bases from J, the junction kept 6 bases outside the gene matches. Per the germline V gene, CDR1 is SGHAT and CDR2 is FQNNGV. The CDR3 length is 14 residues. The DNA for the CDR3 is TGTGCCAGCAGCCCTATCCAGGGGGACTATGGCTACACCTTC. Translating it yields CASSPIQGDYGYTF. Full variable domain (rest looked up from reference TRBV11-2 and TRBJ1-2): EAGVAQSPRYKIIEKRQSVAFWCNPISGHATLYWYQQILGQGPKLLIQFQNNGVVDDSQLPKDRFSAERLKGVDSTLKIQPAKLEDSAVYLCASSPIQGDYGYTFGSGTRLTVV.

The V and J genes are TRBV28 and TRBJ1-5; D gene uncertain. This CDR3 has 18 amino acids. Germline-derived CDR1 and CDR2 are MDHEN and SYDVKM. Trimming left V 1 base short and J 4 bases short, with 20 bases between. CDR3 region: CASSLSLSWAVPNQPQHF. The CDR3 DNA reads as TGTGCCAGCAGTTTATCCCTTTCCTGGGCAGTCCCGAATCAGCCCCAGCATTTT.

This clone has only a few counts. The chain has TRBV18 and TRBJ1-5; TRBD1 matches 7 bases. Trimming cost V 3 bases and J 1 base; bases outside gene matches: 3. The V gene's germline CDR1 is KGHSH and CDR2 LQKENI. This CDR3 contains 15 residues. CDR3 bases: TGTGCCAGCTCACCCGGGACAGTAAGCAATCAGCCCCAGCATTTT. Translated, it gives CASSPGTVSNQPQHF.

V gene TRBV28 combines with J gene TRBJ2-1; TRBD2 matches at 11 bases. CDR3 size: 15 residues. The V gene end was trimmed by 5 bases and the J gene end by 8 bases; junction bases not matched to a gene: 8. Germline assignment: CDR1 MDHEN and CDR2 SYDVKM. The CDR3 bases are TGTGCCAGCAGTCGACCGGGACTAGCGGTCGATGAGCAGTTCTTC. It yields the protein CASSRPGLAVDEQFF.

The chain recombines TRBV9 with TRBJ1-5; no reliable D call. Deletions cut 0 bases from V and 9 bases from J, with 13 bases between. CDR3 size: 14 residues. In germline, CDR1 is SGDLS, CDR2 YYNGEE. CDR3 DNA sequence: TGTGCCAGCAGCGTAGCAGCGTTCTCTGGGCCCCAGCATTTT. It translates to CASSVAAFSGPQHF.

The chain recombines TRBV5-1 with TRBJ2-3, with 11 bases that match TRBD2. Germline V lookup: CDR1 SGHRS, CDR2 YFSETQ. The junction had 13 bases not matched to a gene; V was cut back by 4 bases and J by 0 bases. This CDR3 spans 19 amino acids. The CDR3 protein is CASSPYPGTSGGSTDTQYF. The CDR3 region has the DNA TGCGCCAGCAGCCCGTACCCCGGGACTAGCGGAGGGAGCACAGATACGCAGTATTTT.

The rearrangement joins TRBV11-2 to TRBJ2-5, with TRBD1 matching 12 bases. Looked up from germline, CDR1 is SGHAT and CDR2 is FQNNGV. The CDR3 is made up of 16 amino acids. Trimming took 5 bases from V and 4 from J; bases not matched to a gene: 8. The CDR3 DNA reads TGTGCCAGCAGCCACAGGGACAGGGGGCGAGGAGAGACCCAGTACTTC. Protein: CASSHRDRGRGETQYF.

The table lists this clone with a count of one. The rearrangement links TRBV9 to TRBJ1-2; 7 bases are a match to TRBD1. The J segment lost 9 bases and the V segment lost 1 base, leaving 9 bases of the junction unmatched. Looked up from germline, CDR1 is SGDLS and CDR2 is YYNGEE. The CDR3 totals 14 residues. The CDR3 bases are TGTGCCAGCAGCGTAAATGAACGACAGGGCAGCTACACCTTC. It yields the protein CASSVNERQGSYTF.

The CDR3 sequence: CASSPYGAPGFF. CDR3 sequence (DNA): TGTGCCAGCAGCCCATATGGTGCCCCGGGGTTCTTC. The chain couples TRBV28 to TRBJ2-1; no clear D gene. CDR1 is MDHEN, CDR2 SYDVKM, per germline. The CDR3 sequence is 12 residues long. The V and J ends lost 6 bases and 15 bases respectively, with 18 bases between them.

This CDR3 reads CASSQGGSGIYEQYF. In nucleotides, the CDR3 is TGCGCCAGCAGCCAAGGCGGTAGCGGGATCTACGAGCAGTACTTC. The gene calls are TRBV4-1 and TRBJ2-7, with 8 bases that match TRBD2. V dropped 1 base and J dropped 3; count of bases not matched to a gene: 5. The V gene's germline CDR1 is MGHRA and CDR2 YSYEKL. The CDR3 has 15 residues.

The CDR3 nucleotides are TGTGCCAGCAGTGAAGCACAGGGGATCTCTGGAAACACCATATATTTT. This codes for CASSEAQGISGNTIYF. J is TRBJ1-3 and V is TRBV6-1, with TRBD1 matching 7 bases. Germline V gene data show CDR1 as MNHNS and CDR2 as SASEGT. The CDR3 consists of 16 residues. The junction had 2 bases not matched to a gene; V was cut back by 0 bases and J by 0 bases.

A single count supports this clone. The genes are TRBV27 and TRBJ1-1, with a tentative D call TRBD1 (6 bases). V was pared by 8 bases and J by 4 bases, with 11 bases between. The length of the CDR3 is 12 residues. Germline V gives CDR1 MNHEY, CDR2 SMNVEV (reference sequence). CDR3 sequence reads: CASGQGITEAFF. For the CDR3, the DNA is TGTGCCAGCGGGCAGGGGATCACTGAAGCTTTCTTT.

The chain carries TRBV6-5 and TRBJ2-7, with 7 bases matching TRBD2. The germline gives CDR1 MNHEY, CDR2 SVGAGI. The CDR3 has 15 residues. J gave up 3 bases and V 4 bases, and 9 bases lay outside the gene matches. Here the CDR3 DNA reads TGTGCCAGCAGTTCCTCTAGCGGAGCAGGCTACGAGCAGTACTTC. Its protein is CASSSSSGAGYEQYF.

The genes are TRBV6-5 and TRBJ1-1; D is possibly TRBD1 (6 bases). CDR3 size: 15 residues. Germline loops: CDR1 MNHEY, CDR2 SVGAGI. V was clipped by 4 bases and J by 3 bases, with 15 bases between them. DNA for the CDR3: TGTGCCAGCAGTTGGGGACATCGGGGGGACACTGAAGCTTTCTTT. This translates into CASSWGHRGDTEAFF.

The chain carries TRBV13 and TRBJ2-1, with D perhaps TRBD1 (6 bases). Trimming pared 2 bases from V and 16 bases from J, leaving 15 bases between. The CDR3 loop spans 12 amino acids. The germline V gene encodes CDR1 PRHDT and CDR2 FYEKMQ (reference sequence). This chain's CDR3 is CASSLTRQALFF. Written as DNA, the CDR3 is TGTGCCAGCAGCTTAACCCGACAGGCTCTCTTCTTC.

V gene TRBV5-1 combines with J gene TRBJ1-5, with 8 positions matching TRBD1. The CDR3 runs 15 residues. Unmatched junction bases numbered 9, after V lost 4 bases and J lost 6 bases. The germline gives CDR1 SGHRS, CDR2 YFSETQ. In DNA form, the CDR3 reads TGCGCCAGCAGCCCTGGGACAGGCCAGGGTCAGCCCCAGCATTTT. Its protein is CASSPGTGQGQPQHF.

This clone was counted a single time. The J gene is TRBJ2-1, the V gene TRBV15, with D perhaps TRBD2 (9 bases). V was shortened by 8 bases and J by 9 bases, with 26 bases between the two germline ends. Germline V CDR1 and CDR2: LNHNV, YYDKDF (reference sequence). This CDR3 contains 16 residues. CDR3 loop: CATARGREGPLGEQFF. DNA of the CDR3: TGTGCCACCGCCAGGGGGCGGGAGGGCCCCTTGGGTGAGCAGTTCTTC.

Only a few counts were recorded for this clone. The chain uses TRBV13 and TRBJ1-5; TRBD1 is a possible D gene (6 bases). The CDR3 has 16 residues. Between the trimmed V and J ends, which lost 0 bases and 1 base, there was a span of 10 bases. Germline V CDR1 and CDR2: PRHDT, FYEKMQ (reference sequence). CDR3 sequence: CASSLGQGRSNQPQHF. The DNA of the CDR3 is TGTGCCAGCAGCTTAGGACAGGGACGAAGCAATCAGCCCCAGCATTTT.

V and J are TRBV10-2 and TRBJ1-4; no definite D call. Germline V lookup: CDR1 WSHSY, CDR2 SAAADI. Trimming removed 7 bases at V and 8 bases at J, with 17 bases between. The CDR3 runs to 14 residues. CDR3 sequence (DNA): TGCGCCAGCACCTGGCAAGTTAACAGCGAAAAACTGTTTTTT. This encodes CASTWQVNSEKLFF.